What follows are 31 T cell receptor beta chains derived from one specimen sequenced in a study of somatic mutations in cytotoxic T cells in rheumatoid arthritis. The method was immunoSEQ multiplex PCR; TCRdb's version includes in-frame clones alone and lacks a portion of them. Among roughly 16,000 clones, around three quarters were seen once, and the ten largest hold 4.8%. The sample was CD8+ T cells sorted from blood. These TCRs come from an adult with rheumatoid arthritis.

The chain uses TRBV2 and TRBJ1-3; D unclear. The CDR3 sequence is 12 residues long. Germline-derived CDR1 and CDR2 are SNHLY and FYNNEI. V lost 10 bases, J lost 3 bases, and 10 bases lay in between. The CDR3 coding sequence is TGTGCCATCCAGACGCTTGGAAACACCATATATTTT. Residues: CAIQTLGNTIYF.

CDR3 nucleotides: TGCGCCAGCAGCCAGCAAAGTAGCTCTGGAAACACCATATATTTT. It specifies CASSQQSSSGNTIYF. This rearrangement joins TRBV4-1 to TRBJ1-3, with D unresolved. The CDR3 length is 15 residues. CDR1 and CDR2 from the germline V gene are MGHRA and YSYEKL. Between the trimmed V and J ends, which lost 3 bases and 0 bases, there was a span of 9 bases.

The chain couples TRBV27 to TRBJ2-4; 9 nucleotides match TRBD1. The CDR3 runs to 17 residues. The ends lost 4 bases at V and 2 bases at J; junction bases unmatched: 9. Per germline, CDR1 MNHEY and CDR2 SMNVEV (reference sequence). Here the CDR3 reads CASSSLTGGASKNIQYF. CDR3 bases: TGTGCCAGCAGTTCCCTAACAGGGGGCGCTTCCAAAAACATTCAGTACTTC.

The chain recombines TRBV19 with TRBJ2-1; D call uncertain. The germline V and J ends were trimmed by 7 bases and 2 bases, with 15 bases remaining between them. Per the germline V gene, CDR1 is LNHDA and CDR2 is SQIVND (reference sequence). The CDR3 is 15 amino acids. CDR3 bases: TGTGCCAGTAAGAACGACGGTCGTCCCTACAATGAGCAGTTCTTC. Translating gives CASKNDGRPYNEQFF. The variable domain in full, completed from reference TRBV19 and TRBJ2-1, reads DGGITQSPKYLFRKEGQNVTLSCEQNLNHDAMYWYRQDPGQGLRLIYYSQIVNDFQKGDIAEGYSVSREKKESFPLTVTSAQKNPTAFYLCASKNDGRPYNEQFFGPGTRLTVL.

This chain uses TRBV27 with TRBJ2-7, with TRBD2 identical over 12 bases. Germline V lookup: CDR1 MNHEY, CDR2 SMNVEV (reference sequence). This CDR3 comprises 14 residues. With 5 bases clipped from V and 3 bases from J, the junction kept 2 bases outside the gene matches. The CDR3 DNA reads as TGTGCCAGCAGTATGACTAGCGGGGGCTACGAGCAGTACTTC. This encodes CASSMTSGGYEQYF.

The table lists this clone with a few counts. The chain combines TRBV7-6 with TRBJ1-4; perhaps TRBD1 as D (5 bases). Germline-derived CDR1 and CDR2 are SGHVS and FNYEAQ. Trimming took off 5 bases at V and 8 bases at J, with 6 bases between the two ends. The CDR3 covers 11 residues. For the CDR3, the DNA is TGTGCCAGCAGCGCAGGGGAAAAACTGTTTTTT. Translating it yields CASSAGEKLFF.

This chain links TRBV5-1 with TRBJ2-3, with no clear D. Trimming stripped 3 bases from V and 10 bases from J, with 15 bases between. The V gene's germline CDR1 is SGHRS and CDR2 YFSETQ. CDR3 length equals 13 residues. The CDR3 nucleotides read TGCGCCAGCAGCTGGGGTGTGTACAGCGCGCAGTATTTT. Its translation: CASSWGVYSAQYF.

The chain carries TRBV5-6 and TRBJ1-5; no reliable D call. Germline lookup yields CDR1 SGHDT and CDR2 YYEEEE. V shed 3 bases and J shed 5 bases, with 12 bases lying between them. The CDR3 has 14 amino acids. The CDR3 spells CASSSMGFYQPQHF. CDR3 in DNA: TGTGCCAGCAGCTCGATGGGATTCTATCAGCCCCAGCATTTT.

The chain links TRBV7-9 to TRBJ1-2; no clear D. The germline CDR1 and CDR2 sequences are SEHNR and FQNEAQ (reference sequence). The CDR3 consists of 13 residues. V lost 6 bases and J 7 bases, leaving 15 bases between the germline ends. The CDR3 DNA follows: TGTGCCAGCAGTCAAACCGGAGCCGCTGGCTACACCTTC. This encodes CASSQTGAAGYTF. Full variable domain (remainder filled in from reference TRBV7-9 and TRBJ1-2): DTGVSQNPRHKITKRGQNVTFRCDPISEHNRLYWYRQTLGQGPEFLTYFQNEAQLEKSRLLSDRFSAERPKGSFSTLEIQRTEQGDSAMYLCASSQTGAAGYTFGSGTRLTVV.

This clone appeared a single time. The rearrangement links TRBV4-1 to TRBJ1-1, with D uncertain. The CDR3 contains 12 residues. In germline, CDR1 is MGHRA, CDR2 YSYEKL. The ends were cut back, 4 bases at V and 1 base at J, with 4 bases in the middle. The CDR3 loop is CASSPTNTEAFF. The CDR3 DNA sequence: TGCGCCAGCAGCCCGACGAACACTGAAGCTTTCTTT.

This chain connects TRBV27 to TRBJ2-1, with D possibly being TRBD2 (7 bases). Germline V gene sequence: CDR1 MNHEY, CDR2 SMNVEV (reference sequence). This CDR3 is built from 14 residues. Between the trimmed V and J ends, which lost 7 bases and 9 bases, there was a span of 19 bases. CDR3 region: CASKSGGGLSEQFF. The CDR3, as DNA: TGTGCCAGCAAGTCTGGGGGGGGCCTGAGTGAGCAGTTCTTC.

The chain recombines TRBV4-1 with TRBJ2-1, with D possibly matching TRBD2 (7 bases). Germline CDR1 is MGHRA and CDR2 is YSYEKL. Trimming shortened V by 4 bases and J by 15 bases, and 28 bases separated the two germline ends. This CDR3 spans 16 amino acids. Here the CDR3 DNA reads TGCGCCAGCAGCCCGGAACGTGCCAGCTACGAGGGGGGGCCGTTCTTC. Amino acids: CASSPERASYEGGPFF.

The chain combines TRBV6-1 with TRBJ2-3, with 7 bases aligning to TRBD2. The V and J ends lost 4 bases and 2 bases, in that order; junction bases with no gene match: 9. Germline-derived CDR1 and CDR2 are MNHNS and SASEGT. This CDR3 region has 16 residues. CDR3: CASSVRAGGTTDTQYF. As DNA, the CDR3 is TGTGCCAGCAGTGTACGCGCCGGGGGGACCACAGATACGCAGTATTTT.

This chain links TRBV7-9 with TRBJ2-3; D is ambiguous. V shed 2 bases and J shed 2 bases, with 11 bases lying between them. Germline CDR1 is SEHNR and CDR2 is FQNEAQ (reference sequence). CDR3 length: 15 amino acids. The CDR3 region is CASSLKTGTTDTQYF. The CDR3 region has the DNA TGTGCCAGCAGCTTAAAAACTGGTACCACAGATACGCAGTATTTT.

The gene calls are TRBV27 and TRBJ1-2; a weak D match, TRBD1 (6 bases). Germline CDR1 reads MNHEY; CDR2 reads SMNVEV (reference sequence). The CDR3 contains 13 residues. V was shortened by 6 bases and J by 4 bases, with 12 bases between the two germline ends. CDR3 in DNA: TGTGCCAGCAGCAGCGGGGGCAGCTATGGCTACACCTTC. Translating gives CASSSGGSYGYTF.

The chain combines TRBV9 with TRBJ2-7; possibly TRBD2 for D (5 bases). Per the germline V gene, CDR1 is SGDLS and CDR2 is YYNGEE. Trimming took off 4 bases at V and 7 bases at J, with 21 bases between the two ends. This CDR3 has 15 residues. CDR3 DNA: TGTGCCAGCAGCCCTAGACGGGATCTCTTCTGGGAGCAGTACTTC. It encodes CASSPRRDLFWEQYF.

The chain links TRBV29-1 to TRBJ2-3, with D perhaps TRBD2 (5 bases). Germline V gene lookup returns CDR1 SQVTM and CDR2 ANQGSEA. The germline V and J ends were trimmed by 5 bases and 4 bases, with 13 bases remaining between them. This CDR3 has 13 residues. The CDR3 loop reads CSVPLEGADTQYF. The CDR3 DNA follows: TGCAGCGTTCCCCTCGAGGGCGCAGATACGCAGTATTTT.

This clone was detected only once. This chain uses TRBV13 with TRBJ2-3; D is undetermined. V dropped 0 bases and J dropped 6 bases, with 4 bases sitting between them. The CDR3 has 12 amino acids. CDR1 is PRHDT, CDR2 FYEKMQ, per germline (reference sequence). CDR3 nucleotides: TGTGCCAGCAGCTTAGGCGGGGATACGCAGTATTTT. It encodes CASSLGGDTQYF.

The rearrangement uses TRBV29-1 and TRBJ2-1; D not certain. V gave up 7 bases and J gave up 2 bases, with 6 bases separating them. CDR3 length: 11 residues. CDR1 is SQVTM, CDR2 ANQGSEA, per germline. The chain's CDR3 is CSARTYNEQFF. CDR3 nucleotide sequence: TGCAGCGCCCGGACCTACAATGAGCAGTTCTTC.

The V call is TRBV13, the J call TRBJ2-7; 7 bases fit TRBD1. V was clipped by 2 bases and J by 7 bases; unmatched bases: 8. Germline values: CDR1 PRHDT, CDR2 FYEKMQ (reference sequence). CDR3 length equals 14 residues. Written as DNA, the CDR3 is TGTGCCAGCAGCTTAAGGGACAGAGCTTTGGAGCAGTACTTC. Translated: CASSLRDRALEQYF.

V usage is TRBV5-6 and J usage is TRBJ2-7, with 10 bases aligning to TRBD2. V lost 0 bases to trimming and J lost 6 bases; unmatched junction nucleotides: 9. The germline CDR1 and CDR2 sequences are SGHDT and YYEEEE. This CDR3 has 16 amino acids. Here the CDR3 reads CASSLALAGPPVEQYF. CDR3 DNA sequence: TGTGCCAGCAGCTTGGCACTAGCGGGGCCACCCGTCGAGCAGTACTTC.

The V call is TRBV4-1, the J call TRBJ2-3, with 14 bases identical to TRBD2. V lost 4 bases to trimming and J lost 5 bases; unmatched junction nucleotides: 5. Germline CDR1 MGHRA, CDR2 YSYEKL. The CDR3 runs 16 residues. Here the CDR3 reads CASSRLAGGQGDTQYF. CDR3 in DNA: TGCGCCAGCAGCCGACTAGCGGGGGGGCAGGGAGATACGCAGTATTTT.

V gene TRBV7-9 combines with J gene TRBJ2-7; D call uncertain. CDR1 is SEHNR, CDR2 FQNEAQ, per germline (reference sequence). Trimming removed 5 bases at V and 6 bases at J, with 17 bases between. This CDR3 has 14 residues. CDR3 protein: CASSSSDGPAEQYF. CDR3 bases: TGTGCCAGCAGCAGCTCGGACGGACCCGCCGAGCAGTACTTC. The full variable domain, in which reference TRBV7-9 and TRBJ2-7 provide the parts outside the CDR3, is DTGVSQNPRHKITKRGQNVTFRCDPISEHNRLYWYRQTLGQGPEFLTYFQNEAQLEKSRLLSDRFSAERPKGSFSTLEIQRTEQGDSAMYLCASSSSDGPAEQYFGPGTRLTVT.

V gene TRBV7-6 combines with J gene TRBJ1-2; D possibly corresponds to TRBD1 (5 bases). CDR1 SGHVS and CDR2 FNYEAQ come from the germline V gene. The CDR3 is made up of 14 amino acids. V gave up 5 bases and J gave up 5 bases, with 15 bases separating them. Here the CDR3 reads CASSPVGHPYGYTF. Here the CDR3 DNA reads TGTGCCAGCAGCCCCGTAGGACATCCTTATGGCTACACCTTC.

The chain links TRBV27 to TRBJ1-1; D is uncertain. V was pared by 3 bases and J by 5 bases, with 13 bases between. Germline CDR1 and CDR2: MNHEY and SMNVEV (reference sequence). The CDR3 extends over 14 amino acids. The CDR3 reads CASSLGRIGTEAFF. As DNA, the CDR3 is TGTGCCAGCAGTTTGGGAAGGATCGGGACTGAAGCTTTCTTT.

The chain recombines TRBV29-1 with TRBJ2-1, with 11 positions matching TRBD2. Looked up from germline, CDR1 is SQVTM and CDR2 is ANQGSEA. CDR3 length equals 17 residues. With V trimmed by 1 base and J by 10 bases, 15 bases remained unmatched. DNA for the CDR3: TGCAGCGTTGAAGGGAGTCTAGCGGGGGGCCAATTGGGCGAGCAGTTCTTC. Translated, it gives CSVEGSLAGGQLGEQFF.

The rearrangement joins TRBV5-6 to TRBJ2-3, with unresolved D. Per the germline V gene, CDR1 is SGHDT and CDR2 is YYEEEE. CDR3 length: 16 residues. The germline V and J ends were trimmed by 1 base and 0 bases, with 12 bases remaining between them. CDR3 DNA: TGTGCCAGCAGCTTGCTTGCGGATACTAGCACAGATACGCAGTATTTT. It is translated as CASSLLADTSTDTQYF. The variable domain in full, with the rest retrieved from reference TRBV5-6 and TRBJ2-3, is DAGVTQSPTHLIKTRGQQVTLRCSPKSGHDTVSWYQQALGQGPQFIFQYYEEEERQRGNFPDRFSGHQFPNYSSELNVNALLLGDSALYLCASSLLADTSTDTQYFGPGTRLTVL.

This clone occurred a few times. The genes are TRBV19 and TRBJ2-1; TRBD1 matches at 8 bases. CDR3 size: 15 residues. In germline, CDR1 is LNHDA, CDR2 SQIVND (reference sequence). V gave up 3 bases and J gave up 7 bases; unmatched junction bases: 8. CDR3 amino acids: CASSIDRGARNEQFF. The DNA of the CDR3 is TGTGCCAGTAGTATCGACAGGGGTGCACGGAATGAGCAGTTCTTC.

The rearrangement uses TRBV5-6 and TRBJ1-6; no clear D gene. The length of the CDR3 is 18 residues. V lost 3 bases to trimming and J lost 0 bases, with 16 bases between them. Germline loops: CDR1 SGHDT, CDR2 YYEEEE. The DNA for the CDR3 is TGTGCCAGCAGCTCGGAAGATAGGGAAGGCTCCTATAATTCACCCCTCCACTTT. Translated, it gives CASSSEDREGSYNSPLHF.

This rearrangement joins TRBV7-9 to TRBJ2-2; D is perhaps TRBD2 (7 bases). Deletions cut 5 bases from V and 6 bases from J, with 13 bases between. CDR1 and CDR2 from the germline V gene are SEHNR and FQNEAQ (reference sequence). This CDR3 spans 14 amino acids. The chain's CDR3 is CASSPGGPAGELFF. The CDR3, as DNA: TGTGCCAGCAGCCCCGGGGGGCCGGCCGGGGAGCTGTTTTTT.

V gene TRBV10-2 combines with J gene TRBJ1-1; possible D gene TRBD1, 6 bases. This CDR3 comprises 15 residues. The germline gives CDR1 WSHSY, CDR2 SAAADI. Trimming removed 7 bases from V and 3 bases from J, with 18 bases in between. The CDR3 nucleotides are TGCGCCAGCACCGGAGAGGACAGCCGAGACACTGAAGCTTTCTTT. Translating gives CASTGEDSRDTEAFF.